This paragraph covers one T cell receptor beta chain sequence. Its antigen is as yet unknown. The sample belongs to a study of cytomegalovirus exposure and HLA in healthy donors. General study results and limits: Later, an analysis showed that TCR beta chains associated with HLA were more clonally expanded than others that were equally common. The study had only CMV serostatus as immune exposure information.

The primer mix had 60 Vbeta and 13 Jbeta primers. Sequenced by immunoSEQ multiplex PCR; TCRdb stores in-frame clones only, minus some. The sample includes 75,000 to 95,000 clones, roughly 78% of them seen just once. J lost 2 bases, V lost 4 bases, and 4 bases had no gene match. The germline V gene encodes CDR1 LNHNV and CDR2 YYDKDF (reference sequence). This CDR3 contains 15 residues. J is TRBJ2-7 and V is TRBV15, with 11 bases identical to TRBD1. This TCR was sampled from a male donor in good health and CMV-seropositive. The specimen was PBMCs. The CDR3: CATSMGTGGAYEQYF. As DNA, the CDR3 is TGTGCCACCAGCATGGGGACAGGGGGGGCCTACGAGCAGTACTTC.